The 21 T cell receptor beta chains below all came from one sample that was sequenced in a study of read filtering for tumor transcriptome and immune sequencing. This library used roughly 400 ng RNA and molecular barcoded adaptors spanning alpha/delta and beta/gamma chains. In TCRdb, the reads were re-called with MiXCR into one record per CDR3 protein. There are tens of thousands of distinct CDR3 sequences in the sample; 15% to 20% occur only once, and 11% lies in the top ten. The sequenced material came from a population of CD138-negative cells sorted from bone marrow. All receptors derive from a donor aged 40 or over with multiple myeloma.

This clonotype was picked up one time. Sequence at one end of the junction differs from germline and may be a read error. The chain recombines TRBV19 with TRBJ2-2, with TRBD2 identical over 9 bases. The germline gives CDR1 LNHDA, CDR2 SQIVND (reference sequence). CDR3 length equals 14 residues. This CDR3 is CASRPLAGTGELLF. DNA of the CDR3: TGTGCTAGTAGACCCCTAGCGGGAACCGGGGAGCTGCTTTTT. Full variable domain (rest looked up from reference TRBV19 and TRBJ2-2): DGGITQSPKYLFRKEGQNVTLSCEQNLNHDAMYWYRQDPGQGLRLIYYSQIVNDFQKGDIAEGYSVSREKKESFPLTVTSAQKNPTAFYLCASRPLAGTGELLFGEGSRLTVL.

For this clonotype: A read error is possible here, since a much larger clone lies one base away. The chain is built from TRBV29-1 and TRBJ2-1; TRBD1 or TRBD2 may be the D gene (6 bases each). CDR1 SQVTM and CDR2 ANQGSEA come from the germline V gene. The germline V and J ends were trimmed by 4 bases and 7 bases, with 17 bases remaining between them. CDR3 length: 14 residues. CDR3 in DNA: TGCAGCGTTGTTGGGGGGCGCGGGTCTAATGAGCAGTTCTTC. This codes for CSVVGGRGSNEQFF.

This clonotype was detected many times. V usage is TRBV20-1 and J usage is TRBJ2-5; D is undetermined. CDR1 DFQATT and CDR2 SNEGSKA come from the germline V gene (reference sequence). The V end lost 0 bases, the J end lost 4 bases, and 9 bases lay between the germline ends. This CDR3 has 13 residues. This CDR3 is CSARDGLSETQYF. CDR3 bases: TGCAGTGCTAGAGATGGGCTATCAGAGACCCAGTACTTC.

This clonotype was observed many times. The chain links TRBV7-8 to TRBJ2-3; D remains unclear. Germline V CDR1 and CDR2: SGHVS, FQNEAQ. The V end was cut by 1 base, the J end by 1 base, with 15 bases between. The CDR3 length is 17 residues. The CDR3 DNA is TGTGCCAGCAGCTTAGGTGTCTACTCCATCGGCACAGATACGCAGTATTTT. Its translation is CASSLGVYSIGTDTQYF.

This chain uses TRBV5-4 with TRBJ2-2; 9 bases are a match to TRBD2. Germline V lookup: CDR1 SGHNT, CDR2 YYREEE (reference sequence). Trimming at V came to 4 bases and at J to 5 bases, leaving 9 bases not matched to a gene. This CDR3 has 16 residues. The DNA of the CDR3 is TGTGCCAGCAGCCCTAGCGGGGCCCAGGGGACCGGGGAGCTGTTTTTT. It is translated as CASSPSGAQGTGELFF. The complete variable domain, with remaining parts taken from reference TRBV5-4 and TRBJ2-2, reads ETGVTQSPTHLIKTRGQQVTLRCSSQSGHNTVSWYQQALGQGPQFIFQYYREEENGRGNFPPRFSGLQFPNYSSELNVNALELDDSALYLCASSPSGAQGTGELFFGEGSRLTVL.

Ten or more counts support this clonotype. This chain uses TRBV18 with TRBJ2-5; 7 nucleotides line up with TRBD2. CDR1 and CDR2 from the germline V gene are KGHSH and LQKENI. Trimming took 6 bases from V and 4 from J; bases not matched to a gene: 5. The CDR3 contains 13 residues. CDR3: CASSQGRVETQYF. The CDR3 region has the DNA TGTGCCAGCTCCCAAGGGAGGGTAGAGACCCAGTACTTC.

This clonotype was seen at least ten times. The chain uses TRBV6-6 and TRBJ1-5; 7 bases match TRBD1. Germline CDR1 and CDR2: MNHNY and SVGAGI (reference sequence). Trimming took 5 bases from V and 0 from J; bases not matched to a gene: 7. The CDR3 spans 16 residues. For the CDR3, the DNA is TGTGCCAGCAGTCCGGGACAGCATTCTAGCAATCAGCCCCAGCATTTT. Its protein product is CASSPGQHSSNQPQHF.

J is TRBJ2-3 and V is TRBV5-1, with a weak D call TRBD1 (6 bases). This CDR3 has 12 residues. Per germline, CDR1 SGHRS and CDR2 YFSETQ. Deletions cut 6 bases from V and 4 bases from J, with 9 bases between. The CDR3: CASIRTADTQYF. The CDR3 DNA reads TGCGCCAGCATCCGGACAGCAGATACGCAGTATTTT.

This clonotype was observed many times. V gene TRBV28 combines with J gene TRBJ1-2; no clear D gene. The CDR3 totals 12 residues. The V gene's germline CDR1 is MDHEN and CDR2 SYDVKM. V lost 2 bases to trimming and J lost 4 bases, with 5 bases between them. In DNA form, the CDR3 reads TGTGCCAGCAGTTTAAGCGGCTATGGCTACACCTTC. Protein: CASSLSGYGYTF.

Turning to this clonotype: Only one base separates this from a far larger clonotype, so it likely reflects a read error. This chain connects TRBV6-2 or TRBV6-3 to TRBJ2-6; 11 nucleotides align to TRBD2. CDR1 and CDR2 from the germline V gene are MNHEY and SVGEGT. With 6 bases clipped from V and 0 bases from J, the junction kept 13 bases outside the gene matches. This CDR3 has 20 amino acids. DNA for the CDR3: TGTGCCAGCAGGATTCGACTAGCGGGACGGGAGGTCTCTGGGGCCAACGTCCTGACTTTC. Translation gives CASRIRLAGREVSGANVLTF.

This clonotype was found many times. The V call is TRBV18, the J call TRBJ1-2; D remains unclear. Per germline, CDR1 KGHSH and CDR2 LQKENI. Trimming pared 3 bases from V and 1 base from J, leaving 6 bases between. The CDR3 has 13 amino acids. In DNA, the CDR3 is TGTGCCAGCTCACCCACAGATAACTATGGCTACACCTTC. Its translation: CASSPTDNYGYTF.

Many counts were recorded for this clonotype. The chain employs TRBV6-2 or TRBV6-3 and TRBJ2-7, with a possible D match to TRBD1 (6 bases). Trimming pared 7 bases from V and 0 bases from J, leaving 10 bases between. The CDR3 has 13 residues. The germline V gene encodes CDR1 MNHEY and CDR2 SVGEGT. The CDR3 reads CASTTGTSYEQYF. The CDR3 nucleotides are TGTGCCAGCACCACAGGGACCTCCTACGAGCAGTACTTC.

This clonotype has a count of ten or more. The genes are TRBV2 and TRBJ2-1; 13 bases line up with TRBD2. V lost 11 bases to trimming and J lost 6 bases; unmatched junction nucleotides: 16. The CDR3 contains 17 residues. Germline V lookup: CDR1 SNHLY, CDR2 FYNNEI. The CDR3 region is CAASGLAGLNSFNEQFF. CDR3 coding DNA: TGTGCCGCATCGGGACTAGCGGGACTTAATTCGTTCAATGAGCAGTTCTTC.

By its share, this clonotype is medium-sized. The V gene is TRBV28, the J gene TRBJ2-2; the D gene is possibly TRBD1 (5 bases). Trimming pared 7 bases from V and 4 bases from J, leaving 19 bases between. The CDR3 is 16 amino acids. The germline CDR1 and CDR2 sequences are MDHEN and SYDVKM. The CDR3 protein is CASKFSGPGFTGELFF. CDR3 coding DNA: TGTGCCAGCAAATTTTCGGGTCCAGGGTTCACCGGGGAGCTGTTTTTT.

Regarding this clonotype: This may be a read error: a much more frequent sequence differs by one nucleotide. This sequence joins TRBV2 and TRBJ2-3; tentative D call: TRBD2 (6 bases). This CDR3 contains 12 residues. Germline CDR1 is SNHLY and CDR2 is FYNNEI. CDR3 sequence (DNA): TGTGCCAGCGAGGGCAGGGAGGATATGCAGTATTTT. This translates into CASEGREDMQYF.

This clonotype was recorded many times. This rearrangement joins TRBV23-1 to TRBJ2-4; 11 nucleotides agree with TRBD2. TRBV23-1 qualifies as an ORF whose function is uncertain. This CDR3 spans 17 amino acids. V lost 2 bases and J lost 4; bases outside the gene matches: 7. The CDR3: CASSQPPSGRLKNIQYF. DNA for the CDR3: TGCGCCAGCAGTCAACCCCCTAGCGGGAGGCTAAAAAACATTCAGTACTTC.

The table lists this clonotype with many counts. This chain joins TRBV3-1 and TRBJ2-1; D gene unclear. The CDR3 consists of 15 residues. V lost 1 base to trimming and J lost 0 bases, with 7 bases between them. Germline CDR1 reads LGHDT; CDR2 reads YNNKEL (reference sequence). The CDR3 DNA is TGTGCCAGCAGCCAAGGACCATTCTCCTACAATGAGCAGTTCTTC. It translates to CASSQGPFSYNEQFF.

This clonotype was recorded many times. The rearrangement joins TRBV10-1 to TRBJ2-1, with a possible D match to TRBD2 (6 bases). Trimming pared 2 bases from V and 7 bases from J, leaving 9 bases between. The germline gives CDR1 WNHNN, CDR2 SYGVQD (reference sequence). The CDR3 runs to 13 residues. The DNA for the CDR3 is TGCGCCAGCAGTGAGACGGGGAGGAATGAGCAGTTCTTC. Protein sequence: CASSETGRNEQFF.

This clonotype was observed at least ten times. CDR3 bases: TGTGCCTGGAGTGTAGGGCTAGCACAAAACAATGAGCAGTTCTTC. Protein sequence: CAWSVGLAQNNEQFF. The chain carries TRBV30 and TRBJ2-1; weak D call: TRBD2 (5 bases). Trimming removed 0 bases from V and 5 bases from J, with 14 bases in between. Looked up from germline, CDR1 is GTSNPN and CDR2 is SVGIG (reference sequence). The CDR3 loop spans 15 amino acids.

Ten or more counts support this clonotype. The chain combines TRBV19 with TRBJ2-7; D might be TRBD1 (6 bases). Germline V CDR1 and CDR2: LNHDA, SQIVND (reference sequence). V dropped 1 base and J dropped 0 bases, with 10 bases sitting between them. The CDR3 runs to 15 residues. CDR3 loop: CASSIGAQGSYEQYF. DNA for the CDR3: TGTGCCAGTAGTATAGGAGCACAGGGCTCCTACGAGCAGTACTTC.

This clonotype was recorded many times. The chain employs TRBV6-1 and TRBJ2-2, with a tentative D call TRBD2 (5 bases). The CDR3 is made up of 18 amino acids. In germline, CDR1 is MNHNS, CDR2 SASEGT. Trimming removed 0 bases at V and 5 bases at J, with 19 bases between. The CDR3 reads CASSEADSSLVGTGELFF. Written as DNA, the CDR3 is TGTGCCAGCAGTGAAGCGGACTCTAGTCTGGTCGGGACCGGGGAGCTGTTTTTT.